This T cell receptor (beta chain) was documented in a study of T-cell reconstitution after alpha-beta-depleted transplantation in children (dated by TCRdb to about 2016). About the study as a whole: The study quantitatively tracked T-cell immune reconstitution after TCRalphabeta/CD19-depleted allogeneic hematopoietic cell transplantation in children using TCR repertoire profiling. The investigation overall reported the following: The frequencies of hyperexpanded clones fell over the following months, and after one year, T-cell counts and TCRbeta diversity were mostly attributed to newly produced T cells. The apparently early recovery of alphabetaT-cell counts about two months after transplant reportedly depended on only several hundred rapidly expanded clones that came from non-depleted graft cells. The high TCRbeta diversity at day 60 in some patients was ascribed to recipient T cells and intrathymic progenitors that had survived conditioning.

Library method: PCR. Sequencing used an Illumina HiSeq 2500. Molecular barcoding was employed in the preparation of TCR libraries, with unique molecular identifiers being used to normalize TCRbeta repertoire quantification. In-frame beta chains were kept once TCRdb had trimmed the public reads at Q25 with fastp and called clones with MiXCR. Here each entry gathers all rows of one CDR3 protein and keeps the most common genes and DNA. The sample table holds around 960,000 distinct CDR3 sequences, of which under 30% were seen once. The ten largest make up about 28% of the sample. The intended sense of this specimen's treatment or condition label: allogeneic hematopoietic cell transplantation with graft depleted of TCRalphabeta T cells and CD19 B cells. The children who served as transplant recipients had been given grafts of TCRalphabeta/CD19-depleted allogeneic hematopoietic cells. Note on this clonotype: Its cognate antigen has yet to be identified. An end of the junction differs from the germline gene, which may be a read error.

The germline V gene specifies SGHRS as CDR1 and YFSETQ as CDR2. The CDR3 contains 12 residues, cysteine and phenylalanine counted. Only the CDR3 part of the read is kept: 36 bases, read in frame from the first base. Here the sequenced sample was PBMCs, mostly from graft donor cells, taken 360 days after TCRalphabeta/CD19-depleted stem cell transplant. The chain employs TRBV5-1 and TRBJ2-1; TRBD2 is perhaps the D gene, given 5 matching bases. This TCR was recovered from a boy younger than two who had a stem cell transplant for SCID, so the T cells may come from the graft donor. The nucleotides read TGTGCCAGCAGCTTAGAGGGATCTGAGCAGTTCTTC. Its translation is CASSLEGSEQFF.